This T cell receptor beta chain derives from a study of blood T cell repertoires in COVID-19. Study summary: In each case, the material was cDNA or gDNA derived from T cells, B-cell-depleted T cells, or PBMCs.

The study recruited people aged roughly 18 to 89 years across some 23 US areas. Membership in each cohort depended on participant-reported clinical history. Germline V gene sequence: CDR1 SGHNT, CDR2 YENEEA. This CDR3 contains 15 residues. V shed 5 bases and J shed 0 bases, with 14 bases lying between them. Study processing details: Researchers report that nucleated cell counts were estimated from reference gene primer amplification. Assay used: immunoSEQ multiplex PCR; TCRdb lists only in-frame clones, some missing. V, J and clone size derive from that table, while D and trimming were established from the DNA sequence. This sample carries a few hundred thousand clones, 90% of them seen once, and the ten largest clones take over 3.5%.

Sequences were obtained from PBMCs or T cells enriched from blood (not recorded which). The receptor was derived from a woman between 18 and 29 years old with acute COVID-19. The chain has TRBV11-3 and TRBJ2-7; a possible D gene is TRBD1 (6 bases). The CDR3 protein is CASSHGGGISYEQYF. Here the CDR3 DNA reads TGTGCCAGCAGCCATGGGGGCGGTATCTCCTACGAGCAGTACTTC.